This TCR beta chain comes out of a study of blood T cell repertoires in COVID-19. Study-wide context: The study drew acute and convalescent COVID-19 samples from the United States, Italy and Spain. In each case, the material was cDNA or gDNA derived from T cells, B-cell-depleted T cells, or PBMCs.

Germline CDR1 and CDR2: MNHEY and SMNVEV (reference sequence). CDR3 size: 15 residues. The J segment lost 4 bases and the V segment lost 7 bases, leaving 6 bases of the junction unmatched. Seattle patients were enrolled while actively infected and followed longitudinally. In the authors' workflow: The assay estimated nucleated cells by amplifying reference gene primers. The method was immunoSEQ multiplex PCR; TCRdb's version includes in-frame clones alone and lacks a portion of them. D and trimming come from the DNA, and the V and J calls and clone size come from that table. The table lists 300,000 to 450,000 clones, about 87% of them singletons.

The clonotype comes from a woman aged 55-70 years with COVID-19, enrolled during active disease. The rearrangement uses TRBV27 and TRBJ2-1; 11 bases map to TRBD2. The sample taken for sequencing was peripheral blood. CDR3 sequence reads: CASKPTSGVYNEQFF. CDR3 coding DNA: TGTGCCAGCAAACCGACTAGCGGGGTGTACAATGAGCAGTTCTTC.